A single sample is the source of the 5 T cell receptor beta chains below, sequenced in a study of cytomegalovirus exposure and HLA in healthy donors. 60 Vbeta and 13 Jbeta primers were used in PCR. The table came from immunoSEQ multiplex PCR; TCRdb's copy has only in-frame clones and leaves some out. This table has 75,000 to 100,000 clones, 55% to 80% appearing once. The material sequenced was PBMCs. Source of these receptors: a female donor in good health and CMV-seronegative.

This clone showed up just a few times. DNA for the CDR3: TGTGCCAGCAGTGAAGGCGTAGGGACAGTATCCTACGAGCAGTACTTC. Translation gives CASSEGVGTVSYEQYF. The chain links TRBV2 to TRBJ2-7; 7 nucleotides align to TRBD1. Germline values: CDR1 SNHLY, CDR2 FYNNEI. The ends lost 1 base at V and 1 base at J; junction bases unmatched: 7. The CDR3 is made up of 16 amino acids. The full variable domain, rest sourced from reference TRBV2 and TRBJ2-7, is EPEVTQTPSHQVTQMGQEVILRCVPISNHLYFYWYRQILGQKVEFLVSFYNNEISEKSEIFDDQFSVERPDGSNFTLKIRSTKLEDSAMYFCASSEGVGTVSYEQYFGPGTRLTVT.

The genes are TRBV9 and TRBJ2-1; 8 positions match TRBD1. The V segment lost 3 bases and the J segment 8 bases; nucleotides outside the gene matches: 7. Germline V lookup: CDR1 SGDLS, CDR2 YYNGEE. The CDR3 consists of 14 residues. As DNA, the CDR3 is TGTGCCAGCAGCGGACCCTCAGGGGGCTATGAGCAGTTCTTC. Translated, it gives CASSGPSGGYEQFF.

This clone has only a few counts. The V gene is TRBV11-2, the J gene TRBJ1-1; TRBD1 is a possible D gene (6 bases). Germline CDR1 SGHAT, CDR2 FQNNGV. The CDR3 has 15 residues. V was shortened by 1 base and J by 6 bases, with 15 bases between the two germline ends. CDR3 DNA: TGTGCCAGCAGCTTAGGGAAACAGGGTCGCTCTGAAGCTTTCTTT. Translation gives CASSLGKQGRSEAFF.

V usage is TRBV4-3 and J usage is TRBJ1-2; a weak D match, TRBD1 (5 bases). Trimming shortened V by 1 base and J by 8 bases, and 14 bases separated the two germline ends. There are 14 residues in the CDR3. Germline values: CDR1 LGHNA, CDR2 YSLEER. CDR3 protein: CASSQGANGAGYTF. CDR3 coding DNA: TGCGCCAGCAGCCAAGGGGCGAATGGGGCGGGCTACACCTTC.

This clone occurred once. The chain is built from TRBV11-2 and TRBJ2-1, with TRBD2 matching over 9 bases. Germline V gene data show CDR1 as SGHAT and CDR2 as FQNNGV. The CDR3 has 17 amino acids. V trimming: 0 bases; J trimming: 4 bases; junction bases outside the gene matches: 7. This CDR3 is CASSLDSGGPLYNEQFF. In nucleotides, the CDR3 is TGTGCCAGCAGCTTAGACAGCGGGGGGCCACTGTACAATGAGCAGTTCTTC.